A selection of T cell receptor beta chains follows, all from one sample in a study of regulatory T cells in long-lasting Graves disease. TCRdb fed the multiplex PCR reads into MiXCR, producing one record per CDR3 protein. The data show over 500,000 distinct CDR3 sequences, more than 15% seen once. A further study also used this sample, focusing on T cells in Graves' hyperthyroidism and ophthalmopathy.

Sequencing used peripheral blood mononuclear cells (PBMCs), obtained at new diagnosis, from a patient treated with antithyroid drugs. These receptors were obtained from a man in his late teens or twenties with Graves disease. The conserved cysteine and the conserved F or W are not part of the CDR3 here.

V	J	CDR3
TRBV7-8	TRBJ2-7	ASSPGRGVDEQY
TRBV2	TRBJ2-7	ASRREAKEGEQY
TRBV27	TRBJ1-6	ASSDRDSPLH
TRBV7-8	TRBJ2-2	ASSLEGTGTTGELF
TRBV4-1	TRBJ2-5	ASSQEPGRKGETQY
TRBV28	TRBJ2-5	ASNSGGLRETQY
TRBV7-8	TRBJ2-1	ASTLMTKPRGEQF
TRBV28	TRBJ2-2	ASIPRDLSNTGELF
TRBV7-2	TRBJ2-2	ASSFASGLTGELF
TRBV5-1	TRBJ1-1	ASSLEMGFTEAF
TRBV11-2	TRBJ2-2	ASSLRLAGATGELF